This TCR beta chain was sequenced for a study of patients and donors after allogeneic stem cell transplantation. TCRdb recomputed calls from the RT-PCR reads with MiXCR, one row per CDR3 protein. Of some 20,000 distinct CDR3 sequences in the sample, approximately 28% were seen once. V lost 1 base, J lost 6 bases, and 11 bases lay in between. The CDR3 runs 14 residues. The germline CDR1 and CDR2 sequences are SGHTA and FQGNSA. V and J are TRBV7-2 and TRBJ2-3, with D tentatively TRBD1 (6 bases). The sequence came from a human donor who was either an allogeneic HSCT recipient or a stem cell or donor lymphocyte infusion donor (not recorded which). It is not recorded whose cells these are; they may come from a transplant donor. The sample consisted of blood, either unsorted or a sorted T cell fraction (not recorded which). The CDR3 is CASSLGRQADTQYF. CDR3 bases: TGTGCCAGCAGCTTAGGGAGACAGGCTGATACGCAGTATTTT.